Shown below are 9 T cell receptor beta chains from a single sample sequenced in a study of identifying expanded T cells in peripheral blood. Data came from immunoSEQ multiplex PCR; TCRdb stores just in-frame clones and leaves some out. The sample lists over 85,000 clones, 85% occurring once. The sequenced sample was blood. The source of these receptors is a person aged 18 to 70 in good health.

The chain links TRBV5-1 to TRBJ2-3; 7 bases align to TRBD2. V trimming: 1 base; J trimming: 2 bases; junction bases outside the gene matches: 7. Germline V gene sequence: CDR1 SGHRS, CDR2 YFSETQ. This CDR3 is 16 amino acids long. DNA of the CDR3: TGCGCCAGCAGCTTGCTGGGCGGGAGCACCACAGATACGCAGTATTTT. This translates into CASSLLGGSTTDTQYF.

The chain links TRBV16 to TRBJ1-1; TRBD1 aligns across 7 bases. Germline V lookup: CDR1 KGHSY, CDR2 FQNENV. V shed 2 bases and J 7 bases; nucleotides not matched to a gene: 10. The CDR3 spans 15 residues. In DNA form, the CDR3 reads TGTGCCAGCAGCCAAATAAGGGAGGGGGCGAATGAAGCTTTCTTT. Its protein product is CASSQIREGANEAFF.

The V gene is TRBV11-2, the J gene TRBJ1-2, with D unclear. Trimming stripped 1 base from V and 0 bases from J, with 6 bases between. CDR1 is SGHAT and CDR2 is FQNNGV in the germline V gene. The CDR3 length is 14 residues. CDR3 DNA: TGTGCCAGCAGCTTAGGTACTACTAACTATGGCTACACCTTC. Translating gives CASSLGTTNYGYTF.

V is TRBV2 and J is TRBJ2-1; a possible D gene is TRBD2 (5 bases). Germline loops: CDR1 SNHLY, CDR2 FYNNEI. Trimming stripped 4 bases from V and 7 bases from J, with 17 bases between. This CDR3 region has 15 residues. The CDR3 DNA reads TGTGCCAGCAGTGTTTGGACGCCGGGGATGAATGAGCAGTTCTTC. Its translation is CASSVWTPGMNEQFF. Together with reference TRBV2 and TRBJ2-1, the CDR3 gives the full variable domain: EPEVTQTPSHQVTQMGQEVILRCVPISNHLYFYWYRQILGQKVEFLVSFYNNEISEKSEIFDDQFSVERPDGSNFTLKIRSTKLEDSAMYFCASSVWTPGMNEQFFGPGTRLTVL.

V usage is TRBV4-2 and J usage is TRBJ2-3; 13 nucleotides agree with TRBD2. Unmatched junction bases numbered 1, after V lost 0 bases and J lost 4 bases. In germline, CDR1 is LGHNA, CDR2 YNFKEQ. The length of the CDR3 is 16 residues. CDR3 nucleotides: TGTGCCAGCAGCCAAGAACTAGCGGGGGGGCCAGATACGCAGTATTTT. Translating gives CASSQELAGGPDTQYF.

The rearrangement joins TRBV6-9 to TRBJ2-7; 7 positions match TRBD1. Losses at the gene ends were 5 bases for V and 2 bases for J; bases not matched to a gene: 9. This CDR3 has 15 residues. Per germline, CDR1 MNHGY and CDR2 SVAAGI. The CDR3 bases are TGTGCCAGCAGTGACTCCGGGACAGCGACCTACGAGCAGTACTTC. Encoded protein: CASSDSGTATYEQYF.

CDR3 amino acids: CASSFSTGPNTGELFF. In DNA form, the CDR3 reads TGTGCCAGCAGTTTTTCAACAGGGCCGAACACCGGGGAGCTGTTTTTT. V and J are TRBV27 and TRBJ2-2; tentative D call: TRBD1 (6 bases). The CDR3 runs 16 residues. V gave up 3 bases and J gave up 0 bases, with 11 bases separating them. Germline V gene lookup returns CDR1 MNHEY and CDR2 SMNVEV (reference sequence).

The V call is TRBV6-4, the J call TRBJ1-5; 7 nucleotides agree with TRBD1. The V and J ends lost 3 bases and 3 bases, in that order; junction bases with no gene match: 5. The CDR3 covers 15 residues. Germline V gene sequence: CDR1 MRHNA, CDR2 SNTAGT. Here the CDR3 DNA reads TGTGCCAGCAGTGAGACGGGACAGAACAATCAGCCCCAGCATTTT. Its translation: CASSETGQNNQPQHF.

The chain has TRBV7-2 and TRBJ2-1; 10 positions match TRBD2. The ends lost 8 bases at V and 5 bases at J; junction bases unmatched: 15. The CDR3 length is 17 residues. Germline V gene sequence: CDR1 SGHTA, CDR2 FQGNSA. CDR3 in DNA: TGTGCCAGCGGCCCCCTCCAGCTAGCGGGGGAACACAATGAGCAGTTCTTC. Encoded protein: CASGPLQLAGEHNEQFF.